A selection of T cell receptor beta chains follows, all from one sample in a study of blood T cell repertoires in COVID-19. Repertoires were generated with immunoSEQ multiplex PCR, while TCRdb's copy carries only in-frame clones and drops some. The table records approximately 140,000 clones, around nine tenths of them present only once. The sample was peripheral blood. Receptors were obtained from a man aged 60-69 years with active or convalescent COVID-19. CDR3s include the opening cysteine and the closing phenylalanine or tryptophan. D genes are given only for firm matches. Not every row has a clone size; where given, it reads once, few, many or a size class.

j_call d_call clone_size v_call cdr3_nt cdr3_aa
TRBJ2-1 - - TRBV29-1 TGCAGCGTTGGACTGATCAATGAGCAGTTCTTC CSVGLINEQFF
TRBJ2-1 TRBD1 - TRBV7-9 TGTGCCAGCAGCTTAGGTGTAGGGGGCGCCTACAATGAGCAGTTCTTC CASSLGVGGAYNEQFF
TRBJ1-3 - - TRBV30 TGTGCCCTGGGGAGCTCTGGAAACACCATATATTTT CALGSSGNTIYF
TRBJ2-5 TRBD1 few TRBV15 TGTGCCACCAGCATAGGACAGGAACAAGAGACCCAGTACTTC CATSIGQEQETQYF
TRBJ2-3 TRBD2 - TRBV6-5 TGTGCCAGCAGTTCTCTTCTAGCGGGATGGTCAGATACGCAGTATTTT CASSSLLAGWSDTQYF
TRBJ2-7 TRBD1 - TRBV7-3 TGTGCCAGCAGCCCCGGGACAGGACGATCCTACGAGCAGTACTTC CASSPGTGRSYEQYF
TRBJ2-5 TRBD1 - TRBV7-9 TGTGCCAGCAGCAGCGGACAGGGTCCGATAGAGACCCAGTACTTC CASSSGQGPIETQYF
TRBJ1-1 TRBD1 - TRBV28 TGTGCCAGCAGGGGACAGGGGAACACTGAAGCTTTCTTT CASRGQGNTEAFF
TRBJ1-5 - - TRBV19 TGTGCCAGTAACCCAGACAGATATAGCAATCAGCCCCAGCATTTT CASNPDRYSNQPQHF
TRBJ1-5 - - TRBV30 TGTGCCTGGAGTACTACCGGGGGGGGCATACGCAATCAGCCCCAGCATTTT CAWSTTGGGIRNQPQHF
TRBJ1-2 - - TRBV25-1 TGTGCCAGCAGTGAATTGAGTGGCTACACCTTC CASSELSGYTF
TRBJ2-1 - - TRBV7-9 TGTGCCAGCAGCCCCTTCGATGAGCAGTTCTTC CASSPFDEQFF
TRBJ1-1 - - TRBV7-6 TGTGCCAGCAGTCGAACAGGGTTTGTAACTGAAGCTTTCTTT CASSRTGFVTEAFF
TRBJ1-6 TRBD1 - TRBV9 TGTGCCAGCAGCGCTGGACAGGCGGCCCAATCACCCCTCCACTTT CASSAGQAAQSPLHF
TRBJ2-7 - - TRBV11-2 TGTGCCAGCAGCTTTAGTCTGAATTACGAGCAGTACTTC CASSFSLNYEQYF
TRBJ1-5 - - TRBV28 TGTGCCAGCAGTTTATCTCAGGGAGGGAAGCGTGGTCAGCCCCAGCATTTT CASSLSQGGKRGQPQHF
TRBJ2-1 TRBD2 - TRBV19 TGTGCCAGTAGCCGTCGGCGGGAGGGCAATGAGCAGTTCTTC CASSRRREGNEQFF
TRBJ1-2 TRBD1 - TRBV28 TGTGCCAGCAGTCTCCGTGGGACAGGGTTCTATGGCTACACCTTC CASSLRGTGFYGYTF
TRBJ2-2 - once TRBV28 TGTGCCAGCAGTTTTCGTATCGGGGAGCTGTTTTTT CASSFRIGELFF
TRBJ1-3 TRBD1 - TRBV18 TGTGCCAGCTCACCACGATCCGGGACAGAGACCTCTGGAAACACCATATATTTT CASSPRSGTETSGNTIYF
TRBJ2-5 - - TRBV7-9 TGTGCCAGCAGCTTAGGTAAACAAGAGACCCAGTACTTC CASSLGKQETQYF
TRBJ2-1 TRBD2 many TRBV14 TGTGCCAGCAGCCGTGCTAGCGGGAGATATCTTGAGCAGTTCTTC CASSRASGRYLEQFF
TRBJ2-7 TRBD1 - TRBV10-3 TGTGCCATCCAGGGACAGGGGGCCTACGAGCAGTACTTC CAIQGQGAYEQYF
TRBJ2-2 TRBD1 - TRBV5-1 TGCGCCAGCTCGGACAGGGGCGGGACCGGGGAGCTGTTTTTT CASSDRGGTGELFF
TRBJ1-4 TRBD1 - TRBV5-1 TGCGCCAGCAGGACAGGGATTGAAGAAAAACTGTTTTTT CASRTGIEEKLFF
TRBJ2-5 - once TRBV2 TGTGCCAGTTACCGGGACTACCAAGAGACCCAGTACTTC CASYRDYQETQYF
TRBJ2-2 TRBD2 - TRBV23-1 TGCGCCAGCAGTCAAACTAGCGGGAGATTCGAGGGGGGCACCGGGGAGCTGTTTTTT CASSQTSGRFEGGTGELFF
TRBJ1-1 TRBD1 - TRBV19 TGTGCCAGTAGTACAGGGGGAAACGGTCGGAACACTGAAGCTTTCTTT CASSTGGNGRNTEAFF
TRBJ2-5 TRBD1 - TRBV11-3 TGTGCCAGCAGCTCAGGGACAGGGGATGAGACCCAGTACTTC CASSSGTGDETQYF
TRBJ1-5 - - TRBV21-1 TGTGCCAGCAGCAAATCGCGGGACCGGAGCAATCAGCCCCAGCATTTT CASSKSRDRSNQPQHF
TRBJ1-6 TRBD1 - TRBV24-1 TGTGCCACCAGTGATTTGCCCCCCGGGACAGGGGAGTTATCAGTAAATTCACCCCTCCACTTT CATSDLPPGTGELSVNSPLHF
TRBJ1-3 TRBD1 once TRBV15 TGTGCCACCAGCACCTTCGGGACAGCTGGAAACACCATATATTTT CATSTFGTAGNTIYF
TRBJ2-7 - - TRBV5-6 TGTGCCAGCAGCTTATTAGGGGATGGCTCCTACGAGCAGTACTTC CASSLLGDGSYEQYF
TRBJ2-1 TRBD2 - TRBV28 TGTGCCAGCAGTTTCACTAGCGCGCGGGACAATGAGCAGTTCTTC CASSFTSARDNEQFF
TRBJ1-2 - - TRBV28 TGTGCCAGCAGCCCAGGGAGGGAGAGCTATGGCTACACCTTC CASSPGRESYGYTF
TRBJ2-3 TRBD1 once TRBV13 TGTGCCAGCAGCTCCTACGGGACAGAGAATCATACGCAGTATTTT CASSSYGTENHTQYF
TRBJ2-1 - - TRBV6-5 TGTGCCAGCAGTTACTCTCAGGGCACCTACAATGAGCAGTTCTTC CASSYSQGTYNEQFF
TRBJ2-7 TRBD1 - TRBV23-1 TGCGCCAGCAGTCAATCGTTTCAGGGACAGGGCCCTCGCGAGCAGTACTTC CASSQSFQGQGPREQYF
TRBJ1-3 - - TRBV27 TGTGCCAGCAGTTTAAACAGCTTGGGCGGAAACACCATATATTTT CASSLNSLGGNTIYF